This TCR beta chain was recorded in a study of cytomegalovirus exposure and HLA in healthy donors. Comment on this clone: The antigen remains unidentified.

Primers for the PCR totalled 60 Vbeta and 13 Jbeta. The table came from immunoSEQ multiplex PCR; TCRdb's copy has only in-frame clones and leaves some out. The sample includes about 160,000 clones, approximately 80% of them seen just once. The CDR3 is 19 amino acids. Germline assignment: CDR1 MNHEY and CDR2 SMNVEV (reference sequence). The V end lost 6 bases, the J end lost 0 bases, and 24 bases lay between the germline ends. Overall study findings and caveats: The study dropped some indistinguishable V segments, TRBV6-2 and TRBV6-3 among them. Confirmation in vitro established that a few CMV-associated chains were specific for CMV antigens.

Sequenced sample: PBMCs. The origin of this receptor is a woman in her forties or fifties in good health and CMV-seronegative. The chain recombines TRBV27 with TRBJ1-5; D not resolved. CDR3 nucleotides: TGTGCCAGCAGCTCGACGATATGGCCCGGAGATTATAGCAATCAGCCCCAGCATTTT. Protein sequence: CASSSTIWPGDYSNQPQHF.